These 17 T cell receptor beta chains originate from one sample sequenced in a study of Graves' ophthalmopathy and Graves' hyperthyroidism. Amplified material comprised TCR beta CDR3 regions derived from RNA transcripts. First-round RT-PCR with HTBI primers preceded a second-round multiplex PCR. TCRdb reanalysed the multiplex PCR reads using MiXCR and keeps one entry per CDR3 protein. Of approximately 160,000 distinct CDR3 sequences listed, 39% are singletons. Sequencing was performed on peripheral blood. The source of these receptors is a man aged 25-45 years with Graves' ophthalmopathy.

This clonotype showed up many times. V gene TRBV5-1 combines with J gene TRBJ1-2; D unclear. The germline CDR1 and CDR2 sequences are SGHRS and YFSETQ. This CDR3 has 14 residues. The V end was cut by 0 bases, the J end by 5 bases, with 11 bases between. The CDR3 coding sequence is TGCGCCAGCAGCTTGGTCGCCAGTACGTATGGCTACACCTTC. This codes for CASSLVASTYGYTF.

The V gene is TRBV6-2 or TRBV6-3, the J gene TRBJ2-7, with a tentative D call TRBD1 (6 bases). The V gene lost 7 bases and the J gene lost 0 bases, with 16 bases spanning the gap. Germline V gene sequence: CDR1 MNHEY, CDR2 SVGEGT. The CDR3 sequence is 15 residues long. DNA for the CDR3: TGTGCCAGCACCTTAGGGGACACACGCTCCTACGAGCAGTACTTC. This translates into CASTLGDTRSYEQYF.

The CDR3 region has the DNA TGTGCCAGCAGTCCCCGCGCGGGTGAAGCTTTCTTT. Protein product: CASSPRAGEAFF. This sequence joins TRBV12-3 or TRBV12-4 and TRBJ1-1; D gene uncertain. Trimming stripped 5 bases from V and 7 bases from J, with 11 bases between. The CDR3 has 12 residues.

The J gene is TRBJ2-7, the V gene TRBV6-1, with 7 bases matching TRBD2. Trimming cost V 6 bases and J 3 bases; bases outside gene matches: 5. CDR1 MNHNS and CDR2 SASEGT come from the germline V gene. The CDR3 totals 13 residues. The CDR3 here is CASRREGGYEQYF. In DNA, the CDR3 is TGTGCCAGCAGAAGGGAGGGCGGCTACGAGCAGTACTTC.

The CDR3: CASSPIAGRWETQYF. In DNA, the CDR3 is TGTGCCAGCAGCCCCATCGCAGGGAGGTGGGAGACCCAGTACTTC. The chain uses TRBV7-8 and TRBJ2-7; tentatively, D is TRBD2 (6 bases). The DNA end favors TRBJ2-5, so the J call may be wrong. The CDR3 is 15 residues long. Germline V lookup: CDR1 SGHVS, CDR2 FQNEAQ.

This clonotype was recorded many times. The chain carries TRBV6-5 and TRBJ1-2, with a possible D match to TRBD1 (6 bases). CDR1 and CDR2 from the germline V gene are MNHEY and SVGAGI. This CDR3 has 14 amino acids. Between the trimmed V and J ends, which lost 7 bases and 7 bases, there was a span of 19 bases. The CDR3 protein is CASKKGHREIGYTF. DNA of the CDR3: TGTGCCAGCAAGAAGGGACACAGGGAGATTGGCTACACCTTC.

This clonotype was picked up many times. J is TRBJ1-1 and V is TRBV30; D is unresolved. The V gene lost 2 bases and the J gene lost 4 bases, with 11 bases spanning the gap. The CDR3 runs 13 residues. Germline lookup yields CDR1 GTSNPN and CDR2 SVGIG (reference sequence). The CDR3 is CAWSLFSGTEAFF. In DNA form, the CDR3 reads TGTGCCTGGAGTCTCTTTTCGGGCACTGAAGCTTTCTTT. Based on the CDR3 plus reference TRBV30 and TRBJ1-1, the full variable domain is SQTIHQWPATLVQPVGSPLSLECTVEGTSNPNLYWYRQAAGRGLQLLFYSVGIGQISSEVPQNLSASRPQDRQFILSSKKLLLSDSGFYLCAWSLFSGTEAFFGQGTRLTVV.

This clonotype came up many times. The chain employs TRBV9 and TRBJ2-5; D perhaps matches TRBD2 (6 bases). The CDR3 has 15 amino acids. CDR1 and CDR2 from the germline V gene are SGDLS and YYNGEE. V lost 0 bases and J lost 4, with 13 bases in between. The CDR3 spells CASSVESGSGETQYF. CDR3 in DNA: TGTGCCAGCAGCGTAGAATCCGGGAGCGGAGAGACCCAGTACTTC.

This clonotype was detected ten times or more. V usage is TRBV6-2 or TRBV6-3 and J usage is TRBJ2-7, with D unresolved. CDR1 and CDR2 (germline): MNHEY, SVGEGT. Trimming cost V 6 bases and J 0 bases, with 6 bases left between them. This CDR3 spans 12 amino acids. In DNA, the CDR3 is TGTGCCAGCAGGAGGAGCTCCTACGAGCAGTACTTC. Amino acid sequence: CASRRSSYEQYF.

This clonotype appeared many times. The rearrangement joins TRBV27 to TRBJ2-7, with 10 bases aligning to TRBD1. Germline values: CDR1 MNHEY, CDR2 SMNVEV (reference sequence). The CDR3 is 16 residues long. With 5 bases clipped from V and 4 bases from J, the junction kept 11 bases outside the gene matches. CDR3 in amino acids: CASSKIPGQGSYEQYF. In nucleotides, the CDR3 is TGTGCCAGCAGTAAAATACCGGGACAGGGGAGTTACGAGCAGTACTTC.

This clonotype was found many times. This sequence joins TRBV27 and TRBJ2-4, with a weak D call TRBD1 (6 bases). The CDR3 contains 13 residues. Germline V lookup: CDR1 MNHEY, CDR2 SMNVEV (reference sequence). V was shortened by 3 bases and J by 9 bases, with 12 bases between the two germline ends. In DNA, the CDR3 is TGTGCCAGCAGTTTGTCTGGGGGCGGCATTCAGTACTTC. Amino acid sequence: CASSLSGGGIQYF.

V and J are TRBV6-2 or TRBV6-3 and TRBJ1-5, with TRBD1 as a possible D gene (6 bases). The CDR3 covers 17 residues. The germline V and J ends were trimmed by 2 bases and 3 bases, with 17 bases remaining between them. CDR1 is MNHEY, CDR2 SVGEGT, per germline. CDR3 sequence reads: CASSYAKTGWDNQPQHF. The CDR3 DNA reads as TGTGCCAGCAGTTACGCCAAAACAGGGTGGGACAATCAGCCCCAGCATTTT.

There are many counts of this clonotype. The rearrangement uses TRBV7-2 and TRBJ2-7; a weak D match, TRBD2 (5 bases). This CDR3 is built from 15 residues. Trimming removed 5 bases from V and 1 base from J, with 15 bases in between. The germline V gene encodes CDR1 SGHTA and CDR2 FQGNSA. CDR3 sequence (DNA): TGTGCCAGCAGCCCTAGCCCCCATAGGTCCTACGAGCAGTACTTC. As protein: CASSPSPHRSYEQYF.

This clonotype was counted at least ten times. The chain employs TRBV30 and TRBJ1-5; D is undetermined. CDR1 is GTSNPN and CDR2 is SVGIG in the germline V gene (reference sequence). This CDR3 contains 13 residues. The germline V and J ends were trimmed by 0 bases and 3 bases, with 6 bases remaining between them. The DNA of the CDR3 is TGTGCCTGGAGTGTAGGAAACAATCAGCCCCAGCATTTT. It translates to CAWSVGNNQPQHF.

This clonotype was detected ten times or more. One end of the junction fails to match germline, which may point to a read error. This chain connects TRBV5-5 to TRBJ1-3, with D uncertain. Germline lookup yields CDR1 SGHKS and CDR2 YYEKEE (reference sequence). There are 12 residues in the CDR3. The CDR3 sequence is CASSLAGNTIHF. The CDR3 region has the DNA TGTGCCAGCAGCTTGGCCGGGAACACCATACATTTT. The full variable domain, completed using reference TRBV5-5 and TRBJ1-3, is DAGVTQSPTHLIKTRGQQVTLRCSPISGHKSVSWYQQVLGQGPQFIFQYYEKEERGRGNFPDRFSARQFPNYSSELNVNALLLGDSALYLCASSLAGNTIHFGEGSWLTVV.

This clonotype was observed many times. Here the CDR3 reads CASSQGTSGTKLRRETQYF. In DNA, the CDR3 is TGCGCCAGCAGCCAAGGGACTAGCGGGACGAAGTTACGGCGGGAGACCCAGTACTTC. The chain joins TRBV4-3 to TRBJ2-5; 12 nucleotides match TRBD2. The CDR3 spans 19 residues. Germline assignment: CDR1 LGHNA and CDR2 YSLEER. The ends lost 1 base at V and 5 bases at J; junction bases unmatched: 14.

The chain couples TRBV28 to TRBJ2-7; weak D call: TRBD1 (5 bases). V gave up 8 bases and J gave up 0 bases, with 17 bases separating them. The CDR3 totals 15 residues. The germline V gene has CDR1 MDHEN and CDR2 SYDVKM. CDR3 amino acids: CASATSGKSSYEQYF. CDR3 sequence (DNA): TGTGCCAGCGCCACGTCAGGGAAGAGCTCCTACGAGCAGTACTTC.